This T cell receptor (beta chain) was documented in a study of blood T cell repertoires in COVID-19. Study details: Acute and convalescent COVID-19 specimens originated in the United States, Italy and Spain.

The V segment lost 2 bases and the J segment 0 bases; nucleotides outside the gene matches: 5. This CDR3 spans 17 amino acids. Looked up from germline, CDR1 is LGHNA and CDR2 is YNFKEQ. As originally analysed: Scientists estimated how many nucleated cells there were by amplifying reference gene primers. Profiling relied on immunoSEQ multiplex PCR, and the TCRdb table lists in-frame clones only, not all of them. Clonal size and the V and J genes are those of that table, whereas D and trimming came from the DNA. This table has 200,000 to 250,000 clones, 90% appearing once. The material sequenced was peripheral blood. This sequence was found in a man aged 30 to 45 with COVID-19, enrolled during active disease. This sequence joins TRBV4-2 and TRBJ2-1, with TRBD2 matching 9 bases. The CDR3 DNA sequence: TGTGCCAGCAGCCAACCCTTTAGCGGGAGCTCCTACAATGAGCAGTTCTTC. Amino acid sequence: CASSQPFSGSSYNEQFF.